Shown below are 5 T cell receptor beta chains from a single sample sequenced in a study of patients and donors after allogeneic stem cell transplantation. TCRdb redid the calling of the RT-PCR reads with MiXCR, one entry per CDR3 protein. This table holds 900,000 to 1,000,000 distinct CDR3 sequences, 15% to 20% found once. The sequenced sample was blood, either unsorted or a sorted T cell fraction (not recorded which). The source is a human donor who was either an allogeneic HSCT recipient or a stem cell or donor lymphocyte infusion donor (not recorded which). It is not recorded whose cells these are; they may come from a transplant donor.

The chain employs TRBV6-1 and TRBJ2-4, with D unresolved. Germline values: CDR1 MNHNS, CDR2 SASEGT. Trimming left V 0 bases short and J 0 bases short, with 12 bases between. CDR3 length: 17 amino acids. CDR3 residues: CASSEAGLQLAKNIQYF. CDR3 bases: TGTGCCAGCAGTGAAGCCGGGCTCCAGTTAGCCAAAAACATTCAGTACTTC.

In its sample, this clonotype was seen a few times. The rearrangement links TRBV4-1 to TRBJ1-5; D gene ambiguous. The CDR3 runs to 17 residues. CDR1 is MGHRA, CDR2 YSYEKL, per germline. V was pared by 3 bases and J by 0 bases, with 15 bases between. The CDR3 DNA reads as TGCGCCAGCAGCCAGCTTCCCCCCGGTTATAGCAATCAGCCCCAGCATTTT. This codes for CASSQLPPGYSNQPQHF.

This chain uses TRBV3-1 with TRBJ2-7; tentatively, D is TRBD1 or TRBD2 (5 bases each). Germline lookup yields CDR1 LGHDT and CDR2 YNNKEL (reference sequence). V was trimmed by 4 bases and J by 0 bases, leaving 22 bases between them. CDR3 length: 18 residues. The CDR3 is CASSRKPTVGTYSYEQYF. CDR3 DNA sequence: TGTGCCAGCAGCCGCAAGCCCACGGTAGGGACCTACTCCTACGAGCAGTACTTC.

The J gene is TRBJ2-2, the V gene TRBV12-3 or TRBV12-4; 9 nucleotides line up with TRBD1. Trimming at V came to 5 bases and at J to 6 bases, leaving 10 bases not matched to a gene. This CDR3 region has 16 residues. The CDR3 loop is CASSRTGQGPPGELFF. CDR3 coding DNA: TGTGCCAGCAGTCGGACGGGACAGGGACCCCCCGGGGAGCTGTTTTTT.

This clonotype showed up many times. The V gene is TRBV24-1, the J gene TRBJ2-3; 9 bases are a match to TRBD1. Germline V lookup: CDR1 KGHDR, CDR2 SFDVKD. Losses at the gene ends were 5 bases for V and 6 bases for J; bases not matched to a gene: 5. The CDR3 totals 14 residues. CDR3 nucleotides: TGTGCCACCAGTGTTACAGGGGGCGAGGATACGCAGTATTTT. Its translation is CATSVTGGEDTQYF.